The TCR beta chain described here comes from a study of blood T cell repertoires in COVID-19. Turning to the study itself: Spain, Italy and the United States supplied samples that represented acute and convalescent COVID-19. In each case, the material was cDNA or gDNA derived from T cells, B-cell-depleted T cells, or PBMCs.

In the authors' workflow: Reference gene primer amplification gave nucleated cell count estimates. Data came from immunoSEQ multiplex PCR; TCRdb stores just in-frame clones and leaves some out. The V and J calls and clone size are taken from that table; D and trimming were inferred from the DNA. The data contain 150,000 to 200,000 clones, around 80% of them singletons. Germline assignment: CDR1 LNHNV and CDR2 YYDKDF (reference sequence). The ends were cut back, 5 bases at V and 7 bases at J, with 20 bases in the middle. This CDR3 contains 16 residues. Followed longitudinally, the Seattle patients had been enrolled during active infection.

The sequenced sample consisted of peripheral blood. This chain links TRBV15 with TRBJ1-4; maybe TRBD1 (5 bases). This receptor was identified in a woman of 80 years or more with COVID-19, enrolled during active disease. The CDR3 loop reads CATSSRWGAWGEKLFF. As DNA, the CDR3 is TGTGCCACCAGCTCGAGGTGGGGCGCCTGGGGTGAAAAACTGTTTTTT.